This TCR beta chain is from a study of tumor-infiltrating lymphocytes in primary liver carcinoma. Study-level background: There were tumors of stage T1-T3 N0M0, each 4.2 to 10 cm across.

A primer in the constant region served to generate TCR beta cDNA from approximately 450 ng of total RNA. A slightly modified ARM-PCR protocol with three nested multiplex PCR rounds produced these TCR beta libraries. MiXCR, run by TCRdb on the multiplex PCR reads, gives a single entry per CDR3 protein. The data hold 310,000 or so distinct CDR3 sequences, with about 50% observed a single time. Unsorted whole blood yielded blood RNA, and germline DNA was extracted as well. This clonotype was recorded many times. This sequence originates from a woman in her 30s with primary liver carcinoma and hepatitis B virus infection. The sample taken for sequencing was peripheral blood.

The CDR3 loop is CAISEGAGVRNEQFF. The CDR3 DNA sequence: TGTGCCATCAGTGAGGGGGCGGGAGTTCGGAATGAGCAGTTCTTC. This sequence joins TRBV10-3 and TRBJ2-1, with 7 bases that match TRBD2. CDR3 length: 15 amino acids. Trimming took 2 bases from V and 7 from J; bases not matched to a gene: 8. Germline CDR1 is ENHRY and CDR2 is SYGVKD.